These 29 T cell receptor beta chains share one sample of origin, sequenced in a study of T cell responses to AZD1222 COVID-19 vaccine. Profiled with immunoSEQ multiplex PCR; TCRdb holds only in-frame clones, not every one. The sample consists of 75,000 to 80,000 clones, over 60% of them appearing once. Specimen: peripheral blood, collected 28 days after the second dose of the MenACWY control vaccine. The receptors shown here come from an adult who received the MenACWY meningococcal vaccine as a control.

The V gene is TRBV5-6, the J gene TRBJ2-7; 8 positions agree with TRBD1. The CDR3 length is 15 residues. V lost 0 bases, J lost 7 bases, and 9 bases stayed unmatched. CDR1 and CDR2 (germline): SGHDT, YYEEEE. The CDR3 DNA follows: TGTGCCAGCAGCTTGGTGGACAGGGAATCCGGTGAGCAGTACTTC. Its translation: CASSLVDRESGEQYF. Full variable domain (outside the CDR3, taken from reference TRBV5-6 and TRBJ2-7): DAGVTQSPTHLIKTRGQQVTLRCSPKSGHDTVSWYQQALGQGPQFIFQYYEEEERQRGNFPDRFSGHQFPNYSSELNVNALLLGDSALYLCASSLVDRESGEQYFGPGTRLTVT.

V usage is TRBV6-5 and J usage is TRBJ1-1, with D perhaps matching TRBD1 (5 bases). The CDR3 spans 15 residues. Trimming removed 4 bases from V and 3 bases from J, with 15 bases in between. Per the germline V gene, CDR1 is MNHEY and CDR2 is SVGAGI. CDR3 in amino acids: CASSWDATWDTEAFF. The CDR3 coding sequence is TGTGCCAGCAGTTGGGACGCGACTTGGGACACTGAAGCTTTCTTT.

CDR3 loop: CASSWMGTAGALSYNEQFF. The DNA for the CDR3 is TGTGCCAGCAGCTGGATGGGGACAGCGGGAGCCCTCTCCTACAATGAGCAGTTCTTC. The chain recombines TRBV5-8 with TRBJ2-1; D is possibly TRBD2 (8 bases). V was cut by 3 bases and J by 0 bases, with 22 bases left in between. The CDR3 runs 19 residues. Germline CDR1 is SGHTS and CDR2 is YDEGEE. The whole variable domain, remainder taken from reference TRBV5-8 and TRBJ2-1, is EAGVTQSPTHLIKTRGQQATLRCSPISGHTSVYWYQQALGLGLQFLLWYDEGEERNRGNFPPRFSGRQFPNYSSELNVNALELEDSALYLCASSWMGTAGALSYNEQFFGPGTRLTVL.

This sequence joins TRBV5-1 and TRBJ1-6, with D possibly matching TRBD1 (6 bases). The CDR3 spans 14 residues. The germline CDR1 and CDR2 sequences are SGHRS and YFSETQ. V lost 0 bases, J lost 13 bases, and 14 bases lay in between. The DNA for the CDR3 is TGCGCCAGCAGCTTGGAAGGGGGGCGGACGCCCCTCCACTTT. Amino acids: CASSLEGGRTPLHF.

V is TRBV3-1 (or the pseudogene TRBV3-2) and J is TRBJ1-2; D perhaps matches TRBD1 (5 bases). Germline V gives CDR1 LGHDT, CDR2 YNNKEL (reference sequence). The V end was cut by 1 base, the J end by 8 bases, with 14 bases between. This CDR3 spans 14 amino acids. The CDR3, as DNA: TGTGCCAGCAGCCAAGTTGTAGGGGCGAGGGGCTACACCTTC. This codes for CASSQVVGARGYTF.

This rearrangement joins TRBV6-5 to TRBJ1-1; 11 bases align to TRBD1. Germline loops: CDR1 MNHEY, CDR2 SVGAGI. V lost 7 bases, J lost 4 bases, and 8 bases stayed unmatched. CDR3 length: 15 residues. DNA for the CDR3: TGTGCCAGCAAACTTGGGACAGGGGGTGCCACTGAAGCTTTCTTT. Translating gives CASKLGTGGATEAFF.

A few counts support this clone. The rearrangement joins TRBV30 to TRBJ1-4; no definite D call. This CDR3 contains 15 residues. Trimming pared 3 bases from V and 2 bases from J, leaving 13 bases between. Germline V lookup: CDR1 GTSNPN, CDR2 SVGIG (reference sequence). The CDR3 DNA is TGTGCCTGGAGGATGGGGTACTCGACTAATGAAAAACTGTTTTTT. Amino acid sequence: CAWRMGYSTNEKLFF.

CDR3: CASSLYSDQPQHF. In DNA, the CDR3 is TGTGCCAGCAGCTTATATTCGGATCAGCCCCAGCATTTT. V usage is TRBV7-2 and J usage is TRBJ1-5; no clear D gene. Deletions cut 2 bases from V and 5 bases from J, with 7 bases between. Germline V gives CDR1 SGHTA, CDR2 FQGNSA. This CDR3 has 13 residues.

This sequence joins TRBV10-3 and TRBJ1-3, with a tentative D call TRBD1 (6 bases). Germline CDR1 is ENHRY and CDR2 is SYGVKD. CDR3 length: 14 amino acids. The V and J ends lost 0 bases and 4 bases respectively, with 7 bases between them. The CDR3 here is CAISESDRGNTIYF. DNA of the CDR3: TGTGCCATCAGTGAGTCTGACAGGGGAAACACCATATATTTT.

The chain recombines TRBV19 with TRBJ1-4; 9 bases fit TRBD1. This CDR3 contains 17 residues. The V segment lost 6 bases and the J segment 6 bases; nucleotides outside the gene matches: 14. Germline CDR1 and CDR2: LNHDA and SQIVND (reference sequence). The DNA of the CDR3 is TGTGCCAGTAGAAACTCCCCTTTACAGGGGGCGCATGAAAAACTGTTTTTT. Amino acid sequence: CASRNSPLQGAHEKLFF.

The V and J genes are TRBV12-3 or TRBV12-4 and TRBJ2-2; D unclear. This CDR3 is 13 amino acids long. Between the trimmed V and J ends, which lost 1 base and 8 bases, there was a span of 8 bases. CDR3 DNA sequence: TGTGCCAGCAGTTTAGATTTGCCGGGGGAGCTGTTTTTT. This sequence encodes CASSLDLPGELFF.

V is TRBV6-5 and J is TRBJ2-7, with a possible D match to TRBD2 (6 bases). Germline lookup yields CDR1 MNHEY and CDR2 SVGAGI. Between the trimmed V and J ends, which lost 11 bases and 7 bases, there was a span of 21 bases. This CDR3 has 13 residues. DNA for the CDR3: TGTGCCTCCCTGCGGGACGGCCCTTCGGAGCAGTACTTC. Translated, it gives CASLRDGPSEQYF.

The J gene is TRBJ2-2, the V gene TRBV6-1; D perhaps matches TRBD1 (5 bases). Trimming cost V 2 bases and J 9 bases, with 13 bases left between them. The germline gives CDR1 MNHNS, CDR2 SASEGT. The CDR3 spans 14 residues. The CDR3 is CASSERQGARELFF. CDR3 DNA: TGTGCCAGCAGTGAACGGCAGGGCGCCAGGGAGCTGTTTTTT.

The chain uses TRBV6-5 and TRBJ1-2; the match to TRBD1 covers 7 bases. CDR3 length equals 13 residues. Germline assignment: CDR1 MNHEY and CDR2 SVGAGI. Trimming removed 4 bases from V and 8 bases from J; junction bases left unmatched: 7. CDR3 nucleotide sequence: TGTGCCAGCAGTTTCTCAGGGGGAGAGGGCTACACCTTC. Amino acids: CASSFSGGEGYTF.

CDR3 amino acids: CATIRGFSNTEAFF. DNA for the CDR3: TGTGCCACGATAAGGGGGTTCTCGAACACTGAAGCTTTCTTT. This chain joins TRBV2 and TRBJ1-1, with a weak D call TRBD1 (6 bases). This CDR3 spans 14 amino acids. Between the trimmed V and J ends, which lost 10 bases and 1 base, there was a span of 16 bases. Germline CDR1 is SNHLY and CDR2 is FYNNEI.

The chain combines TRBV28 with TRBJ2-7; D is possibly TRBD2 (5 bases). The CDR3 has 16 amino acids. The V gene's germline CDR1 is MDHEN and CDR2 SYDVKM. V was pared by 5 bases and J by 0 bases, with 17 bases between. The CDR3 sequence: CASSTPLGYVSYEQYF. CDR3 DNA: TGTGCCAGCAGTACCCCACTAGGGTACGTCTCCTACGAGCAGTACTTC.

This rearrangement joins TRBV7-2 to TRBJ1-1, with 8 bases lining up with TRBD1. CDR1 and CDR2 from the germline V gene are SGHTA and FQGNSA. V gave up 3 bases and J gave up 5 bases; unmatched junction bases: 11. This CDR3 comprises 16 residues. This CDR3 reads CASSLGLQGARTEAFF. The CDR3 region has the DNA TGTGCCAGCAGCTTGGGACTTCAGGGGGCGCGGACTGAAGCTTTCTTT.

This chain connects TRBV7-9 to TRBJ1-2; tentatively, D is TRBD1 (5 bases). Germline loops: CDR1 SEHNR, CDR2 FQNEAQ (reference sequence). CDR3 length equals 13 residues. Deletions cut 4 bases from V and 8 bases from J, with 14 bases between. The CDR3 reads CASSSGTQAGYTF. In nucleotides, the CDR3 is TGTGCCAGCAGCTCCGGGACCCAGGCGGGCTACACCTTC. The full variable domain, completed using reference TRBV7-9 and TRBJ1-2, is DTGVSQNPRHKITKRGQNVTFRCDPISEHNRLYWYRQTLGQGPEFLTYFQNEAQLEKSRLLSDRFSAERPKGSFSTLEIQRTEQGDSAMYLCASSSGTQAGYTFGSGTRLTVV.

CDR3 sequence reads: CASSRGDNYGYTF. DNA of the CDR3: TGTGCCAGCAGCCGAGGGGATAACTATGGCTACACCTTC. The chain couples TRBV5-4 to TRBJ1-2, with TRBD1 as a possible D gene (5 bases). CDR1 is SGHNT and CDR2 is YYREEE in the germline V gene (reference sequence). V was trimmed by 4 bases and J by 1 base, leaving 8 bases between them. The CDR3 sequence is 13 residues long.

This rearrangement joins TRBV2 to TRBJ1-2, with D possibly matching TRBD1 (5 bases). Between the trimmed V and J ends, which lost 3 bases and 5 bases, there was a span of 10 bases. Germline loops: CDR1 SNHLY, CDR2 FYNNEI. This CDR3 comprises 13 residues. The CDR3 DNA follows: TGTGCCAGCAGTGAGTCGACAGCGTATGGCTACACCTTC. Its translation: CASSESTAYGYTF.

The V gene is TRBV2, the J gene TRBJ1-2; unclear D gene. This CDR3 is 13 amino acids long. The V gene lost 1 base and the J gene lost 5 bases, with 8 bases spanning the gap. Germline assignment: CDR1 SNHLY and CDR2 FYNNEI. The CDR3 reads CASSEGGGYGYTF. The CDR3 DNA follows: TGTGCCAGCAGTGAAGGAGGAGGATATGGCTACACCTTC.

This rearrangement joins TRBV20-1 to TRBJ1-1, with D hard to call. CDR1 is DFQATT, CDR2 SNEGSKA, per germline (reference sequence). The V and J ends lost 5 bases and 6 bases respectively, with 10 bases between them. The CDR3 sequence is 11 residues long. The CDR3 spells CSALGDPEAFF. For the CDR3, the DNA is TGCAGTGCTCTCGGGGATCCTGAAGCTTTCTTT.

This clone was seen more than once but under ten times. The rearrangement joins TRBV7-2 to TRBJ2-7; no definite D call. Germline assignment: CDR1 SGHTA and CDR2 FQGNSA. This CDR3 region has 15 residues. Trimming took 1 base from V and 0 from J, leaving 10 bases between them. CDR3 in DNA: TGTGCCAGCAGCTTAGAACCCGACGACTCCTACGAGCAGTACTTC. This translates into CASSLEPDDSYEQYF.

V usage is TRBV4-2 and J usage is TRBJ2-2; 9 bases align to TRBD1. Germline loops: CDR1 LGHNA, CDR2 YNFKEQ. The CDR3 is made up of 15 amino acids. V was clipped by 4 bases and J by 7 bases; unmatched bases: 7. Here the CDR3 DNA reads TGTGCCAGCAGCCTACGACAGGGGGAGGTCGGGGAGCTGTTTTTT. Translated, it gives CASSLRQGEVGELFF.

This chain uses TRBV2 with TRBJ1-1, with TRBD1 identical over 8 bases. The CDR3 spans 15 residues. V gave up 3 bases and J gave up 0 bases; unmatched junction bases: 3. The V gene's germline CDR1 is SNHLY and CDR2 FYNNEI. The CDR3 here is CASSEPGQVNTEAFF. The CDR3 nucleotides read TGTGCCAGCAGTGAGCCGGGACAGGTGAACACTGAAGCTTTCTTT.

In its sample, this clone was seen a few times. The V and J genes are TRBV7-2 and TRBJ2-1, with a tentative D call TRBD1 (5 bases). V lost 2 bases, J lost 10 bases, and 15 bases lay in between. CDR3 size: 14 residues. CDR1 and CDR2 (germline): SGHTA, FQGNSA. CDR3 sequence reads: CASSLKGLPREQFF. In DNA form, the CDR3 reads TGTGCCAGCAGCTTAAAGGGGCTCCCCCGGGAGCAGTTCTTC.

This chain connects TRBV6-1 to TRBJ2-5; TRBD1 is a possible D gene (5 bases). The CDR3 covers 15 residues. V lost 5 bases and J lost 2, with 15 bases in between. In germline, CDR1 is MNHNS, CDR2 SASEGT. CDR3 region: CASSRRVLGQETQYF. The CDR3 coding sequence is TGTGCCAGCAGTCGCAGGGTCCTGGGGCAAGAGACCCAGTACTTC.

The rearrangement joins TRBV29-1 to TRBJ1-1, with D unresolved. Germline V gives CDR1 SQVTM, CDR2 ANQGSEA. The CDR3 covers 14 residues. Trimming left V 3 bases short and J 1 base short, with 12 bases between. The CDR3 DNA is TGCAGCGTTGAGATAGGATCTTGGAACACTGAAGCTTTCTTT. It specifies CSVEIGSWNTEAFF.

J is TRBJ2-1 and V is TRBV18; D is ambiguous. The CDR3 covers 14 residues. V shed 4 bases and J shed 8 bases, with 15 bases lying between them. The germline gives CDR1 KGHSH, CDR2 LQKENI. CDR3 in amino acids: CASSLTTSSDEQFF. CDR3 sequence (DNA): TGTGCCAGCTCACTAACTACATCTTCCGATGAGCAGTTCTTC.